These T cell receptor beta chains were read from a single sample in a study of CD8 T cells in Susac syndrome. TCRdb redid the calling of the immunoSEQ multiplex PCR reads with MiXCR, one entry per CDR3 protein. The sample has more than 100,000 distinct CDR3 sequences; over 95% are singletons. The sequencing sample was made of CD4+ T cells from PBMCs. The receptors here all came from a human donor with Susac syndrome. Both conserved end residues are part of each CDR3. Fields, in order: J gene, V gene, clone size, D gene, CDR3 protein, CDR3 DNA. The D gene is left open where the match is weak. Only part of the rows carry a size: once, few, many, or a class if the clone is expanded.

>TRBJ2-3|TRBV30|-|-
CAWSANGRIGTDTQYF
TGTGCCTGGAGTGCAAACGGGCGGATCGGCACAGATACGCAGTATTTT
>TRBJ2-7|TRBV29-1|-|-
CSVAHRMAEGVEQYF
TGCAGCGTCGCACACCGGATGGCAGAAGGGGTCGAGCAGTACTTC
>TRBJ2-2|TRBV5-1|-|-
CASSEQAVGAGELFF
TGCGCCAGCAGCGAGCAGGCGGTTGGGGCCGGGGAGCTGTTTTTT
>TRBJ2-7|TRBV11-2|-|TRBD2
CASSHGTSEYYEQYF
TGTGCCAGCAGCCACGGGACTAGCGAGTATTACGAGCAGTACTTC
>TRBJ1-5|TRBV20-1|once|TRBD1
CSAGQDRGNQPQHF
TGCAGTGCTGGACAGGACAGGGGCAATCAGCCCCAGCATTTT
>TRBJ2-5|TRBV12-3/TRBV12-4|-|TRBD2
CASSLAGRAGTQYF
TGTGCCAGCAGTTTAGCCGGGAGGGCCGGGACCCAGTACTTC
>TRBJ2-5|TRBV9|-|TRBD2
CASSVAGGRGETQYF
TGTGCCAGCAGCGTAGCTGGCGGGAGGGGGGAGACCCAGTACTTC
>TRBJ2-4|TRBV5-1|-|TRBD2
CASSLAGVGIQYF
TGCGCCAGCAGCTTAGCGGGAGTGGGCATTCAGTACTTC
>TRBJ1-3|TRBV6-6|-|-
CASQDSDSGNTIYF
TGTGCCAGCCAAGACTCCGACTCTGGAAACACCATATATTTT
>TRBJ2-1|TRBV20-1|-|TRBD2
CSASSWTSGSAYNEQFF
TGCAGTGCTAGCTCTTGGACTAGCGGGAGTGCCTACAATGAGCAGTTCTTC
>TRBJ2-7|TRBV5-1|-|TRBD1
CASSLGQGFYEQYF
TGCGCCAGCAGCTTGGGACAGGGGTTTTACGAGCAGTACTTC
>TRBJ2-5|TRBV5-4|few|TRBD1
CASSLRDRGQETQYF
TGTGCCAGCAGCTTGCGGGACAGGGGTCAAGAGACCCAGTACTTC
>TRBJ2-7|TRBV18|-|-
CASSPGTRDYEQYF
TGTGCCAGCTCACCCGGGACCCGTGACTACGAGCAGTACTTC
>TRBJ2-1|TRBV28|-|TRBD2
CASSGASGGHNEQFF
TGTGCCAGCAGTGGGGCTAGCGGGGGACACAATGAGCAGTTCTTC
>TRBJ2-1|TRBV29-1|-|TRBD1
CSANPGQGALDEQFF
TGCAGCGCCAACCCGGGACAGGGGGCTCTCGATGAGCAGTTCTTC
>TRBJ2-1|TRBV3-1|-|TRBD2
CASTTKASGSEVFF
TGTGCCAGCACTACAAAGGCTAGCGGGTCGGAGGTGTTCTTC